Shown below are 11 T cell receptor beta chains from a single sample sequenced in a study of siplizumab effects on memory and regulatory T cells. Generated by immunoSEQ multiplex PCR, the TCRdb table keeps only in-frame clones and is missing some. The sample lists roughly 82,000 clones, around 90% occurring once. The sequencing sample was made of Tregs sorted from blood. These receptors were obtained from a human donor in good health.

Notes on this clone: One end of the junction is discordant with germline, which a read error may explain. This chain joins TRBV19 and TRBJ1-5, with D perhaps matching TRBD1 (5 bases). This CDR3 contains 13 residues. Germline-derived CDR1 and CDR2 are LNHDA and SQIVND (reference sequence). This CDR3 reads CASRRQLTQPQQF. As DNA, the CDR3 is TGTGCCAGTAGAAGACAGTTAACACAGCCCCAGCAATTT. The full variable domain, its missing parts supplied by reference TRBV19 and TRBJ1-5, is DGGITQSPKYLFRKEGQNVTLSCEQNLNHDAMYWYRQDPGQGLRLIYYSQIVNDFQKGDIAEGYSVSREKKESFPLTVTSAQKNPTAFYLCASRRQLTQPQQFGDGTRLSIL.

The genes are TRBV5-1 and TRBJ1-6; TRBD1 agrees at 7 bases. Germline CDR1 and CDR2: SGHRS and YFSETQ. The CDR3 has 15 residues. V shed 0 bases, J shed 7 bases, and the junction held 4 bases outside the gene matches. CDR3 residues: CASSLEGTVNSPLHF. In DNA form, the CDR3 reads TGCGCCAGCAGCTTGGAGGGGACAGTAAATTCACCCCTCCACTTT.

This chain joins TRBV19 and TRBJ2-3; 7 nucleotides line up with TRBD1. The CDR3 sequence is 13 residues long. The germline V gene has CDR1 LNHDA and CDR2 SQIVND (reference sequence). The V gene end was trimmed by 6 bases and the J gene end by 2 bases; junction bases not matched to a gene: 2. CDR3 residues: CASRGTATDTQYF. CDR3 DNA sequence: TGTGCCAGTAGGGGGACAGCCACAGATACGCAGTATTTT.

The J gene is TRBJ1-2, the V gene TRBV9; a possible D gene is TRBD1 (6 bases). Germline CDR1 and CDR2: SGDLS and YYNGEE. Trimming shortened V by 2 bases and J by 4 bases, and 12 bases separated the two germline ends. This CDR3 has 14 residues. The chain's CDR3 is CASSVYRDGYGYTF. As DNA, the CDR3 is TGTGCCAGCAGCGTGTACAGGGATGGCTATGGCTACACCTTC.

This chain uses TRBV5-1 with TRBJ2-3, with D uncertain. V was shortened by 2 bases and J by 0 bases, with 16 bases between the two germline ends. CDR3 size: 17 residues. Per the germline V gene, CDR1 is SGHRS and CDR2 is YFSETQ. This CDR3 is CASSFVGPRSSTDTQYF. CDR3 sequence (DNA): TGCGCCAGCAGCTTCGTGGGTCCTAGGTCTAGCACAGATACGCAGTATTTT.

The CDR3 is CASSRDLRNSPLHF. CDR3 nucleotide sequence: TGTGCCAGTAGTAGAGATCTAAGGAATTCACCCCTCCACTTT. The J gene is TRBJ1-6, the V gene TRBV19; D uncertain. The CDR3 length is 14 residues. The germline V and J ends were trimmed by 4 bases and 7 bases, with 11 bases remaining between them. Germline lookup yields CDR1 LNHDA and CDR2 SQIVND (reference sequence).

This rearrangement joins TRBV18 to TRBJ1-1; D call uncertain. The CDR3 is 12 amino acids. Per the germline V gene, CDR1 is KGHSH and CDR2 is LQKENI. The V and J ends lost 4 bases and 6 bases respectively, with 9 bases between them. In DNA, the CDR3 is TGTGCCAGCTCACTCAATGCTGCTGAAGCTTTCTTT. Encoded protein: CASSLNAAEAFF.

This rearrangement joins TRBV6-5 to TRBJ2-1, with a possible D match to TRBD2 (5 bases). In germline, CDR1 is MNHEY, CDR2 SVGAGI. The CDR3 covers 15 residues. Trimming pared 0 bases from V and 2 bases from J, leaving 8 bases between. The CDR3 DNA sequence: TGTGCCAGCAGTTACTCGAGGGCAGCCTACAATGAGCAGTTCTTC. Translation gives CASSYSRAAYNEQFF.

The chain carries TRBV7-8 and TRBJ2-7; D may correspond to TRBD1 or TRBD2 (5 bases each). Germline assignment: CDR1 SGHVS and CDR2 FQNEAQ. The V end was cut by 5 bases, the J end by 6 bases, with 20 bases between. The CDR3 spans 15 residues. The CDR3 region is CASSLSGTLNLEQYF. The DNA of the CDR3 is TGTGCCAGCAGCCTGTCCGGGACCCTTAATCTCGAGCAGTACTTC. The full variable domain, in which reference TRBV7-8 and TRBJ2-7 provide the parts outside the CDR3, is GAGVSQSPRYKVAKRGQDVALRCDPISGHVSLFWYQQALGQGPEFLTYFQNEAQLDKSGLPSDRFFAERPEGSVSTLKIQRTQQEDSAVYLCASSLSGTLNLEQYFGPGTRLTVT.

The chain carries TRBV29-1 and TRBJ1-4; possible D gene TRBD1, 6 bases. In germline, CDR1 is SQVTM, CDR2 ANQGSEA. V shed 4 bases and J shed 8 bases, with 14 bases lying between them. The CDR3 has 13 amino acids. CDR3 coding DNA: TGCAGCGTTGGGACAGATGTTTGGGAAAAACTGTTTTTT. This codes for CSVGTDVWEKLFF.

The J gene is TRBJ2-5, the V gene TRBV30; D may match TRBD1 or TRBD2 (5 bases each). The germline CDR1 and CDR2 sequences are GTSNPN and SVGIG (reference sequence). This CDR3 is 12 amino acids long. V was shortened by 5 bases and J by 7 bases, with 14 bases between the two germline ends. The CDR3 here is CAWLQGARTQYF. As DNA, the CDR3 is TGTGCCTGGTTGCAGGGAGCCAGGACCCAGTACTTC.